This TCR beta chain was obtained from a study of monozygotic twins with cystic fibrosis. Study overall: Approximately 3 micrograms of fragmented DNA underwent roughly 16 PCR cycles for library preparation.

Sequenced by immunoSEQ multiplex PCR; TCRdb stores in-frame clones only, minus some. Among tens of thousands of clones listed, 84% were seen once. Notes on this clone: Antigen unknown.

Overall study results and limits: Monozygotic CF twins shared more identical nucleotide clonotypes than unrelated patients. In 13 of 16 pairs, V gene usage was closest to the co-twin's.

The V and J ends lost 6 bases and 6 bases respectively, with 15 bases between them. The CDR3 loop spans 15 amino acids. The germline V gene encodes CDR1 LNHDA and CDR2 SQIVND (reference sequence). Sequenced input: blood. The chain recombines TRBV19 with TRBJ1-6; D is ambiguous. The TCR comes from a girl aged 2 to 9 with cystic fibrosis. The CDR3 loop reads CASSPVKAGNSPLHF. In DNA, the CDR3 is TGTGCCAGTAGCCCCGTGAAGGCAGGTAATTCACCCCTCCACTTT.